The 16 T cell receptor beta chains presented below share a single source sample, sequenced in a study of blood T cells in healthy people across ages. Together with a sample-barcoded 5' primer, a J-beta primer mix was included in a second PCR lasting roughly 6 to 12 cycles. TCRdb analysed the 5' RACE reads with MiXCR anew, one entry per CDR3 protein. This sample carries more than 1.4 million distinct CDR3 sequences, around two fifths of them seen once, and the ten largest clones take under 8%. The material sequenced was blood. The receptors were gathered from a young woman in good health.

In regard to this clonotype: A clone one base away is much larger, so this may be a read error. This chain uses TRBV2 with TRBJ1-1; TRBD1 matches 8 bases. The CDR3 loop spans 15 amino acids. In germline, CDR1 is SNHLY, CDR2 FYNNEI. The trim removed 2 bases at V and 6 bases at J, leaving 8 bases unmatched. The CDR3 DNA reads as TGTGCCAGCAGTGAATTTGAAACAGGGGGTGCTGAAGCTTTCTTT. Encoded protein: CASSEFETGGAEAFF.

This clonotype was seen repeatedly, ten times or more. Here the CDR3 DNA reads TGCAGCATTCCACAGGGGCCCACAGATACGCAGTATTTT. It codes for CSIPQGPTDTQYF. The chain uses TRBV29-1 and TRBJ2-3, with TRBD1 matching 7 bases. There are 13 residues in the CDR3. V lost 8 bases, J lost 2 bases, and 7 bases stayed unmatched. CDR1 SQVTM and CDR2 ANQGSEA come from the germline V gene.

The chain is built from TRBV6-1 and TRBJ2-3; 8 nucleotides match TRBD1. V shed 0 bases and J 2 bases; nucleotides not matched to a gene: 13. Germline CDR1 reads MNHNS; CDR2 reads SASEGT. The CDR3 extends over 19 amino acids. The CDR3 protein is CASSEAPIMLGQDTDTQYF. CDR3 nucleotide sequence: TGTGCCAGCAGTGAAGCGCCTATAATGTTGGGACAGGACACAGATACGCAGTATTTT.

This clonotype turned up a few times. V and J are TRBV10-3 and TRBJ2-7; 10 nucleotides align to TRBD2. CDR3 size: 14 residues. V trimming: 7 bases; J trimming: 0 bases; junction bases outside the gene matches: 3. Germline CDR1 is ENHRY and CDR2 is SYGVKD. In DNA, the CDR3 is TGTGCCATCAACGGACTAGCGGACTCCTACGAGCAGTACTTC. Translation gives CAINGLADSYEQYF.

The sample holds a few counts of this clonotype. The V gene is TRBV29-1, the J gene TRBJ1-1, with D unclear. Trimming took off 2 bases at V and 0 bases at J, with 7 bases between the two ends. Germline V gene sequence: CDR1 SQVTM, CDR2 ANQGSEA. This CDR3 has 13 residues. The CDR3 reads CSVELVVNTEAFF. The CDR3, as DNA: TGCAGCGTTGAATTGGTAGTGAACACTGAAGCTTTCTTT.

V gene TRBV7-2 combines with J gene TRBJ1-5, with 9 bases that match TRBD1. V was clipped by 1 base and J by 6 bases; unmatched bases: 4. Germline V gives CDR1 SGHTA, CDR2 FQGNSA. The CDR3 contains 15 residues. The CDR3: CASSLGGTGSQPQHF. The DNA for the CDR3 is TGTGCCAGCAGCTTAGGTGGGACAGGGAGTCAGCCCCAGCATTTT.

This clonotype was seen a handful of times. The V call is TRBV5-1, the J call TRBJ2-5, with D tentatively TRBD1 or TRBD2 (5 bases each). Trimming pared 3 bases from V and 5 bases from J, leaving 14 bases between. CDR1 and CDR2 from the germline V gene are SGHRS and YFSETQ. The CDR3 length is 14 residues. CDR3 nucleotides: TGCGCCAGCAGCTGGGACCTTTTGGGGGAGACCCAGTACTTC. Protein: CASSWDLLGETQYF.

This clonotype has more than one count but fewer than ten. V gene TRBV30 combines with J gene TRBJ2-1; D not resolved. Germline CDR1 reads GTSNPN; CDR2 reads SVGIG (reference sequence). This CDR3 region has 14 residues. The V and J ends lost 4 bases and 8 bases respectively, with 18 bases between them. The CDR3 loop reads CAWKGWRLPDEQFF. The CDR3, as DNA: TGTGCCTGGAAAGGGTGGCGCCTCCCAGATGAGCAGTTCTTC.

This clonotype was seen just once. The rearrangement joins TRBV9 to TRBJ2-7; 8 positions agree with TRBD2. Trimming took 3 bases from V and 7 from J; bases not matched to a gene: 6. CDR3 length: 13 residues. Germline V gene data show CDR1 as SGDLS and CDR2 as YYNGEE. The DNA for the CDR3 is TGTGCCAGCAGCGGGGGACTAGGAGGTGAGCAGTACTTC. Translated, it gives CASSGGLGGEQYF.

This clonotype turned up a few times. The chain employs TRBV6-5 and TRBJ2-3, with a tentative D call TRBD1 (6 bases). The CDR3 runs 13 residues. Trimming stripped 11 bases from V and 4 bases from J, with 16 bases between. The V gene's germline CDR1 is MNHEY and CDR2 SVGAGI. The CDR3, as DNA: TGTGCCCGCAACAGGGCGTTGGCAGATACGCAGTATTTT. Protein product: CARNRALADTQYF.

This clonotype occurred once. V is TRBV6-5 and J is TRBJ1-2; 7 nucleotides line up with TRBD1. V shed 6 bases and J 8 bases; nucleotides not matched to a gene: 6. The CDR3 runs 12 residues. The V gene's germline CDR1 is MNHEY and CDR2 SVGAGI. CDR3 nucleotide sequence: TGTGCCAGCAGAAACAGGGGCTTGGGCTACACCTTC. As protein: CASRNRGLGYTF.

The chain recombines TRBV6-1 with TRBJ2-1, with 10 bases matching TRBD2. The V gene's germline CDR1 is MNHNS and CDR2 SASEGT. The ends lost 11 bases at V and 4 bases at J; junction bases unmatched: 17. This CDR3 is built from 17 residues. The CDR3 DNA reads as TGTGCCTCCCTAACCACCCTAGCGGGAGCCTCGTACAATGAGCAGTTCTTC. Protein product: CASLTTLAGASYNEQFF.

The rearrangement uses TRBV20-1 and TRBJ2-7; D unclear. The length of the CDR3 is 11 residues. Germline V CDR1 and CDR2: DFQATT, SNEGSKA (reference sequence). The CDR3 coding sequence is TGCAGCGTGCCCTCCTCCTACGAGCAGTACTTC. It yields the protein CSVPSSYEQYF.

CDR3 loop: CAISESNLSLAGMETRYF. CDR3 nucleotide sequence: TGTGCCATCAGTGAGTCGAATCTCTCCCTAGCGGGGATGGAGACCCGGTACTTC. V gene TRBV10-3 combines with J gene TRBJ2-7; 9 bases line up with TRBD2. J gave up 12 bases and V 0 bases, and 21 bases lay outside the gene matches. The CDR3 runs to 18 residues. In germline, CDR1 is ENHRY, CDR2 SYGVKD.

CDR3: CATRQGDTTNEKLFF. The CDR3 DNA is TGTGCCACCAGACAGGGCGACACGACCAATGAAAAACTGTTTTTT. The J gene is TRBJ1-4, the V gene TRBV27; 7 positions agree with TRBD1. The CDR3 length is 15 residues. Per germline, CDR1 MNHEY and CDR2 SMNVEV (reference sequence). V shed 10 bases, J shed 5 bases, and the junction held 13 bases outside the gene matches.

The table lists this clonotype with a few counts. The chain's CDR3 is CSAPGTSAVGEQFF. DNA for the CDR3: TGCAGTGCTCCCGGGACTAGCGCAGTTGGGGAGCAGTTCTTC. The chain combines TRBV20-1 with TRBJ2-1; 10 nucleotides line up with TRBD2. There are 14 residues in the CDR3. The ends lost 5 bases at V and 10 bases at J; junction bases unmatched: 11. CDR1 DFQATT and CDR2 SNEGSKA come from the germline V gene (reference sequence).